Described below is a single T cell receptor beta chain sequence and its context. Its target is not known. These data originate in a study of cytomegalovirus exposure and HLA in healthy donors. Study-level results: CMV serostatus was the sole immune exposure data available. The authors enumerated around 150 TCR beta chains as linked to cytomegalovirus.

Donors showed nominal health when sampled, although they likely had unrecorded immune exposures. 60 Vbeta and 13 Jbeta primers were used in PCR. In the study's own analysis: Later, tens of millions of unique TCR beta chains were counted in an analysis, and roughly 10 million of them were shared. The repertoire was sequenced with immunoSEQ multiplex PCR; TCRdb's copy has only in-frame clones and lacks some. That table furnishes V, J and clone size, whereas the DNA furnished D and trimming. The repertoire holds 130,000 to 150,000 clones, with over 75% as singletons. The CDR3 extends over 16 amino acids. V gave up 5 bases and J gave up 0 bases, with 13 bases separating them. The germline gives CDR1 MNHNY, CDR2 SVGAGI (reference sequence).

This TCR came from a woman aged 25 to 39 in good health and CMV-seronegative. The chain uses TRBV6-6 and TRBJ1-4; D is possibly TRBD1 (6 bases). The specimen was PBMCs. This chain's CDR3 is CASSPAAGATNEKLFF. The CDR3 coding sequence is TGTGCCAGCAGTCCCGCGGCAGGGGCAACTAATGAAAAACTGTTTTTT.